This is a list of T cell receptor beta chains from one sample in a study of blood T cell repertoires in COVID-19. The table came from immunoSEQ multiplex PCR; TCRdb's copy has only in-frame clones and leaves some out. This table has about 180,000 clones, approximately 88% appearing once. Sample: peripheral blood. These TCRs come from a woman aged 25 to 39 with acute or convalescent COVID-19. CDR3s include the opening cysteine and the closing phenylalanine or tryptophan. Each record gives: CDR3 DNA, CDR3 protein, V gene, J gene, D gene. The D gene is left open where the match is weak.

cdr3_nt: TGCAGCGTTGCCCGGGGGTGGGAGCCTTCAGGGGAGCAGTTCTTC
cdr3_aa: CSVARGWEPSGEQFF
v_call: TRBV29-1
j_call: TRBJ2-1
d_call: .

cdr3_nt: TGCGCCAGCAGCTTGGCAGGGTCCAGGGGGGAACCCCTCCACTTT
cdr3_aa: CASSLAGSRGEPLHF
v_call: TRBV5-1
j_call: TRBJ1-6
d_call: TRBD1

cdr3_nt: TGTGCCAGCATTTTGCCTCCGGGATTCTCTATGTTCCGGGAGCTGTTTTTT
cdr3_aa: CASILPPGFSMFRELFF
v_call: TRBV2
j_call: TRBJ2-2
d_call: .

cdr3_nt: TGTGCCAGCAGCTTTAGGACTAGTTCGGAGACCCAGTACTTC
cdr3_aa: CASSFRTSSETQYF
v_call: TRBV11-2
j_call: TRBJ2-5
d_call: TRBD2

cdr3_nt: TGCGCCAGCAGTTCCCCGGGGACTTCCTCCTACAATGAGCAGTTCTTC
cdr3_aa: CASSSPGTSSYNEQFF
v_call: TRBV4-1
j_call: TRBJ2-1
d_call: .

cdr3_nt: TGTGCCAGCAGGAGACTGCCCTCCTACGAGCAGTACTTC
cdr3_aa: CASRRLPSYEQYF
v_call: TRBV27
j_call: TRBJ2-7
d_call: .

cdr3_nt: TGCGCCAGCAGCTTGGTAGCGGGAGGGATGGCTGAGCAGTTCTTC
cdr3_aa: CASSLVAGGMAEQFF
v_call: TRBV5-1
j_call: TRBJ2-1
d_call: TRBD2

cdr3_nt: TGTGCCAGTAGTACTCATGGTAGCGGAAAAGATACGCAGTATTTT
cdr3_aa: CASSTHGSGKDTQYF
v_call: TRBV19
j_call: TRBJ2-3
d_call: .

cdr3_nt: TGCAGCGGGGAGGTGGGAAGACGGGAGACCCAGTACTTC
cdr3_aa: CSGEVGRRETQYF
v_call: TRBV29-1
j_call: TRBJ2-5
d_call: .

cdr3_nt: TGCGCCAGCAGCTTGTGGGCGACAGGGAACAATGAAAAACTGTTTTTT
cdr3_aa: CASSLWATGNNEKLFF
v_call: TRBV5-1
j_call: TRBJ1-4
d_call: TRBD1

cdr3_nt: TGTGCCAGCAGCCATTGGGGACTAAGAGGAGGTCTTTTCAATGAGCAGTTCTTC
cdr3_aa: CASSHWGLRGGLFNEQFF
v_call: TRBV3-1/TRBV3-2
j_call: TRBJ2-1
d_call: TRBD2

cdr3_nt: TGTGCCAGCAGCTTTGGCAGGGCGAACACTGAAGCTTTCTTT
cdr3_aa: CASSFGRANTEAFF
v_call: TRBV11-2
j_call: TRBJ1-1
d_call: .

cdr3_nt: TGTGCCAGCAGCTTAGTGAGCTCCTACAATGAGCAGTTCTTC
cdr3_aa: CASSLVSSYNEQFF
v_call: TRBV7-9
j_call: TRBJ2-1
d_call: .